The clone carrying this T cell receptor (beta chain) was seen a handful of times. The antigen remains undetermined. Trimming pared 0 bases from V and 4 bases from J, leaving 18 bases between. Germline V lookup: CDR1 SGHRS, CDR2 YFSETQ. The length of the CDR3 is 17 residues. These data originate in a study of CD8 T cells in ankylosing spondylitis. General study results and limits: Some of the motif variants had earlier been found in reactive arthritis patients' fluid and blood. Enrichment of disease-linked clones was reportedly significant in matched ankylosing spondylitis synovial fluid. A motif of fewer than ten highly homologous TCR beta variants was seen as apparently characteristic of ankylosing spondylitis blood. CD8+ cells made up the disease-linked clones, which were relatively rare in peripheral blood.

TCR beta libraries were made by quantitative 5'-RACE with molecular barcodes. TCRdb processed the 5' RACE reads anew with MiXCR; each CDR3 protein has one entry. The sample shows roughly 400,000 distinct CDR3 sequences, around 24% of them seen only once. Sequencing was done on a sample of blood, either unsorted or a sorted T cell fraction (not recorded which). J is TRBJ2-3 and V is TRBV5-1; no clear D. The sequence derives from a male donor with ankylosing spondylitis. The CDR3 sequence: CASSLGPTGYHPDTQYF. CDR3 nucleotides: TGCGCCAGCAGCTTGGGCCCTACTGGGTATCACCCAGATACGCAGTATTTT.